One and the same sample provided the 26 T cell receptor beta chains below, sequenced in a study of cytomegalovirus exposure and HLA in healthy donors. Some clones are missing from TCRdb's copy, which holds only in-frame ones; the method was immunoSEQ multiplex PCR. The table includes fewer than 200,000 clones, approximately 87% detected once. The sequencing sample was made of PBMCs. The origin of the receptors is a woman in her 30s in good health and CMV-seronegative.

The rearrangement links TRBV2 to TRBJ2-2; a weak D match, TRBD2 (6 bases). Germline assignment: CDR1 SNHLY and CDR2 FYNNEI. V shed 3 bases and J shed 4 bases, with 15 bases lying between them. CDR3 length: 16 residues. The CDR3 loop reads CASSDHDQAGTGELFF. For the CDR3, the DNA is TGTGCCAGCAGTGACCACGACCAAGCGGGCACCGGGGAGCTGTTTTTT.

The chain employs TRBV2 and TRBJ1-6, with 7 bases fitting TRBD1. The germline gives CDR1 SNHLY, CDR2 FYNNEI. This CDR3 region has 18 residues. V shed 6 bases, J shed 7 bases, and the junction held 18 bases outside the gene matches. This CDR3 is CASSRMDRPSLLNSPLHF. CDR3 nucleotide sequence: TGTGCCAGCAGCCGAATGGACAGGCCAAGTCTATTAAATTCACCCCTCCACTTT.

The chain has TRBV19 and TRBJ2-5; D remains unclear. CDR1 LNHDA and CDR2 SQIVND come from the germline V gene (reference sequence). The CDR3 is 13 residues long. V was trimmed by 3 bases and J by 2 bases, leaving 7 bases between them. CDR3 nucleotides: TGTGCCAGTAGTATTCGCCAGCAAGAGACCCAGTACTTC. It encodes CASSIRQQETQYF.

The rearrangement links TRBV27 to TRBJ1-1; 9 bases align to TRBD1. The CDR3 loop spans 14 amino acids. The V gene end was trimmed by 2 bases and the J gene end by 8 bases; junction bases not matched to a gene: 6. Germline assignment: CDR1 MNHEY and CDR2 SMNVEV (reference sequence). As DNA, the CDR3 is TGTGCCAGCAGTTTAACAGGGGGCTCATCCGAAGCTTTCTTT. This codes for CASSLTGGSSEAFF.

V is TRBV5-8 and J is TRBJ2-2; 8 bases map to TRBD1. The ends lost 0 bases at V and 4 bases at J; junction bases unmatched: 5. The germline gives CDR1 SGHTS, CDR2 YDEGEE. CDR3 length: 16 amino acids. CDR3 region: CASSLATGAVTGELFF. The CDR3 DNA reads TGTGCCAGCAGCTTGGCGACAGGGGCCGTCACCGGGGAGCTGTTTTTT.

Details on this clone: The same CDR3 also results from other DNA sequences found in this sample. J is TRBJ2-6 and V is TRBV5-1; D is uncertain. Germline CDR1 SGHRS, CDR2 YFSETQ. This CDR3 has 13 residues. V lost 0 bases, J lost 2 bases, and 0 bases lay in between. The CDR3 protein is CASSLAGANVLTF. The CDR3 DNA follows: TGCGCCAGCAGCTTGGCTGGGGCCAACGTCCTGACTTTC.

The chain couples TRBV5-8 to TRBJ2-1; a weak D match, TRBD2 (5 bases). V was cut by 5 bases and J by 6 bases, with 9 bases left in between. CDR1 is SGHTS, CDR2 YDEGEE, per germline. The CDR3 is 12 amino acids. The CDR3 region is CASRREGNEQFF. DNA of the CDR3: TGTGCCAGCAGACGAGAGGGCAATGAGCAGTTCTTC.

This clone was recorded once. The gene calls are TRBV5-1 and TRBJ2-1; unclear D gene. Germline-derived CDR1 and CDR2 are SGHRS and YFSETQ. CDR3 length equals 12 residues. V gave up 0 bases and J gave up 7 bases, with 5 bases separating them. CDR3 nucleotides: TGCGCCAGCAGCTTGGCAAATAATGAGCAGTTCTTC. It translates to CASSLANNEQFF.

The rearrangement links TRBV28 to TRBJ1-2; D remains unclear. The CDR3 contains 13 residues. Germline V gene data show CDR1 as MDHEN and CDR2 as SYDVKM. Trimming took off 3 bases at V and 2 bases at J, with 7 bases between the two ends. The CDR3 bases are TGTGCCAGCAGTTTTAACAGCAACTATGGCTACACCTTC. Translated: CASSFNSNYGYTF.

J is TRBJ2-5 and V is TRBV19, with a tentative D call TRBD2 (5 bases). CDR1 and CDR2 (germline): LNHDA, SQIVND (reference sequence). This CDR3 has 13 residues. The V end was cut by 3 bases, the J end by 4 bases, with 9 bases between. The CDR3 bases are TGTGCCAGTAGTATGGAGGTCGGAGAGACCCAGTACTTC. Translation gives CASSMEVGETQYF.

The chain is built from TRBV5-1 and TRBJ2-3; 16 nucleotides match TRBD2. The CDR3 spans 19 residues. Germline V gene lookup returns CDR1 SGHRS and CDR2 YFSETQ. V lost 4 bases, J lost 4 bases, and 12 bases stayed unmatched. In DNA, the CDR3 is TGCGCCAGCAGCCCCGGGACTAGCGGGAGGGCCGGAGTGGCAGATACGCAGTATTTT. It yields the protein CASSPGTSGRAGVADTQYF.

This chain connects TRBV9 to TRBJ1-1, with a weak D call TRBD1 (5 bases). The V and J ends lost 0 bases and 6 bases respectively, with 9 bases between them. Per the germline V gene, CDR1 is SGDLS and CDR2 is YYNGEE. The CDR3 sequence is 13 residues long. The CDR3 region has the DNA TGTGCCAGCAGCGTAGGATGGGGGTCTGAAGCTTTCTTT. Protein product: CASSVGWGSEAFF.

The sample holds a few counts of this clone. The CDR3 sequence: CASSGGRVHTGELFF. The DNA of the CDR3 is TGTGCCAGCAGTGGGGGCCGGGTGCACACCGGGGAGCTGTTTTTT. J is TRBJ2-2 and V is TRBV5-4; D may be TRBD1 (6 bases). This CDR3 has 15 amino acids. V gave up 5 bases and J gave up 3 bases, with 14 bases separating them. Per germline, CDR1 SGHNT and CDR2 YYREEE (reference sequence).

The V call is TRBV7-5, the J call TRBJ1-3. TRBV7-5 is shown as a pseudogene. The CDR3 spans 14 residues. The CDR3 nucleotides read TGTGCCAGAAGGATGAAGAGCTCTGGAAACACCATATATTTT. Translation gives CARRMKSSGNTIYF.

J is TRBJ2-5 and V is TRBV4-3; 13 bases are shared with TRBD2. Germline V CDR1 and CDR2: LGHNA, YSLEER. The junction had 8 bases not matched to a gene; V was cut back by 0 bases and J by 4 bases. The CDR3 spans 18 residues. The DNA for the CDR3 is TGCGCCAGCAGCCAAGATTACACTAGCGGGGGGGCCGGAGAGACCCAGTACTTC. The encoded protein is CASSQDYTSGGAGETQYF.

J is TRBJ2-5 and V is TRBV5-6; TRBD2 matches 10 bases. This CDR3 spans 15 amino acids. With 4 bases clipped from V and 5 bases from J, the junction kept 8 bases outside the gene matches. CDR1 and CDR2 (germline): SGHDT, YYEEEE. The CDR3 DNA follows: TGTGCCAGCAGCGGCTCTAGCGGGAGAAGGGAGACCCAGTACTTC. Protein: CASSGSSGRRETQYF.

In its sample, this clone was seen once. The rearrangement uses TRBV29-1 and TRBJ2-1; 7 nucleotides align to TRBD2. The CDR3 length is 15 residues. CDR1 is SQVTM, CDR2 ANQGSEA, per germline. V dropped 1 base and J dropped 0; count of bases not matched to a gene: 3. The CDR3 loop reads CSVEGGSFSYNEQFF. The CDR3 nucleotides read TGCAGCGTTGAAGGCGGGAGTTTCTCCTACAATGAGCAGTTCTTC.

The chain couples TRBV4-1 to TRBJ2-7; D gene uncertain. Germline lookup yields CDR1 MGHRA and CDR2 YSYEKL. V lost 1 base and J 0 bases, leaving 10 bases between the germline ends. There are 15 residues in the CDR3. CDR3 region: CASSQVQGPSYEQYF. CDR3 sequence (DNA): TGCGCCAGCAGCCAAGTACAAGGGCCCTCCTACGAGCAGTACTTC.

V usage is TRBV27 and J usage is TRBJ2-7; maybe TRBD2 (6 bases). Trimming removed 4 bases from V and 0 bases from J, with 10 bases in between. Germline CDR1 MNHEY, CDR2 SMNVEV (reference sequence). The CDR3 consists of 14 residues. In DNA form, the CDR3 reads TGTGCCAGCAGTTCCGTTAGCGGCTCCTACGAGCAGTACTTC. This sequence encodes CASSSVSGSYEQYF.

J is TRBJ2-3 and V is TRBV2; TRBD1 is a possible D gene (6 bases). Trimming stripped 7 bases from V and 3 bases from J, with 11 bases between. This CDR3 spans 13 amino acids. CDR1 and CDR2 (germline): SNHLY, FYNNEI. CDR3 DNA: TGTGCCAGCAACAGGGACGATACAGATACGCAGTATTTT. The encoded protein is CASNRDDTDTQYF.

The chain combines TRBV15 with TRBJ2-7; 9 nucleotides line up with TRBD1. V shed 5 bases and J 2 bases; nucleotides not matched to a gene: 4. The germline V gene has CDR1 LNHNV and CDR2 YYDKDF (reference sequence). The CDR3 spans 14 residues. The CDR3 nucleotides are TGTGCCACCAGCCGGGGACAGGGAACCTACGAGCAGTACTTC. Protein: CATSRGQGTYEQYF.

The chain recombines TRBV15 with TRBJ2-7; D call uncertain. Trimming removed 0 bases from V and 4 bases from J, with 7 bases in between. Germline CDR1 LNHNV, CDR2 YYDKDF (reference sequence). The CDR3 length is 13 residues. CDR3 residues: CATSRDVQYEQYF. CDR3 DNA: TGTGCCACCAGCAGAGATGTCCAATACGAGCAGTACTTC.

The chain uses TRBV5-1 and TRBJ1-1; D perhaps matches TRBD1 (5 bases). Trimming pared 0 bases from V and 0 bases from J, leaving 12 bases between. Looked up from germline, CDR1 is SGHRS and CDR2 is YFSETQ. The CDR3 spans 16 residues. DNA of the CDR3: TGCGCCAGCAGCTTGGGTCAGGGCGCCCTGAACACTGAAGCTTTCTTT. Amino acid sequence: CASSLGQGALNTEAFF.

The rearrangement uses TRBV7-6 and TRBJ2-7; no reliable D call. Germline V gives CDR1 SGHVS, CDR2 FNYEAQ. V lost 2 bases, J lost 0 bases, and 14 bases lay in between. CDR3 length: 16 amino acids. CDR3 region: CASSLLPQVYSYEQYF. The CDR3 bases are TGTGCCAGCAGCTTACTCCCGCAGGTCTACTCCTACGAGCAGTACTTC.

This clone appeared once. The V call is TRBV5-1, the J call TRBJ1-1; tentatively, D is TRBD1 (5 bases). Looked up from germline, CDR1 is SGHRS and CDR2 is YFSETQ. This CDR3 has 13 amino acids. The V end lost 5 bases, the J end lost 4 bases, and 12 bases lay between the germline ends. In DNA, the CDR3 is TGCGCCAGCAGACCCCCTGACAGCACTGAAGCTTTCTTT. Protein sequence: CASRPPDSTEAFF. Drawing the rest from reference TRBV5-1 and TRBJ1-1, the complete variable domain is KAGVTQTPRYLIKTRGQQVTLSCSPISGHRSVSWYQQTPGQGLQFLFEYFSETQRNKGNFPGRFSGRQFSNSRSEMNVSTLELGDSALYLCASRPPDSTEAFFGQGTRLTVV.

This clone was seen more than once but under ten times. The genes are TRBV28 and TRBJ1-3; no reliable D call. The CDR3 contains 14 residues. V dropped 5 bases and J dropped 4 bases, with 12 bases sitting between them. Germline V gives CDR1 MDHEN, CDR2 SYDVKM. Here the CDR3 reads CASSEVNGGNTIYF. The CDR3 DNA sequence: TGTGCCAGCAGTGAAGTAAACGGGGGAAACACCATATATTTT.